The clone carrying this T cell receptor (beta chain) was counted a single time. No antigen is known for it. The data derive from a study of cytotoxic CD8 clonotypes in ibrutinib-treated CLL. Findings of the study overall: The study found baseline clonality above age-matched healthy donors, tracking circulating CD8+ T-cell counts. Clonotypes that were public were uncommon, and they contracted or stayed stable on treatment.

Repertoires were generated with immunoSEQ multiplex PCR, while TCRdb's copy carries only in-frame clones and drops some. The sample yields some 200,000 clones, about four fifths seen once. CDR3 size: 15 residues. Per germline, CDR1 SGHRS and CDR2 YFSETQ. V lost 4 bases to trimming and J lost 5 bases, with 16 bases between them. The sample in question was PBMCs, obtained after 12 months of ibrutinib treatment. This receptor was identified in a human donor with chronic lymphocytic leukemia. The chain combines TRBV5-1 with TRBJ2-1; D is possibly TRBD2 (5 bases). The CDR3 region is CASSPRLLNHNEQFF. DNA for the CDR3: TGCGCCAGCAGCCCCAGACTACTTAACCACAATGAGCAGTTCTTC.